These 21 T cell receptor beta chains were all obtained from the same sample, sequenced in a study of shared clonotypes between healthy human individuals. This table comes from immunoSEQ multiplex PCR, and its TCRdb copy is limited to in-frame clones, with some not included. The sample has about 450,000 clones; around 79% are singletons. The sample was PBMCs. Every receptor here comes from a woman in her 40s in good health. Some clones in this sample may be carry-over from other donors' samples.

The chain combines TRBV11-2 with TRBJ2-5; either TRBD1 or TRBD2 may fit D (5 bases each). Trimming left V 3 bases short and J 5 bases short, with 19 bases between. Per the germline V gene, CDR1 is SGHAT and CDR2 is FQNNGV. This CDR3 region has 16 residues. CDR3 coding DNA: TGTGCCAGCAGCTTGAACCCCGGGACCAGCAGCGAGACCCAGTACTTC. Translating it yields CASSLNPGTSSETQYF.

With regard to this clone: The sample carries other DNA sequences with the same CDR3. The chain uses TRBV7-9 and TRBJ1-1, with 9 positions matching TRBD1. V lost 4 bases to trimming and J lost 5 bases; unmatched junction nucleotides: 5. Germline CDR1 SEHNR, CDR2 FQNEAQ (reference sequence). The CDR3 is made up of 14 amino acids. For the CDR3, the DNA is TGTGCCAGCAGCTCCGGACAGGGGAATACTGAAGCTTTCTTT. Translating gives CASSSGQGNTEAFF.

CDR3 protein: CASSFGTSNQPQHF. CDR3 nucleotides: TGTGCCAGCAGTTTTGGGACTAGCAATCAGCCCCAGCATTTT. The chain employs TRBV28 and TRBJ1-5; D may be TRBD1 (5 bases). This CDR3 has 14 residues. Per germline, CDR1 MDHEN and CDR2 SYDVKM. V lost 3 bases to trimming and J lost 0 bases, with 6 bases between them.

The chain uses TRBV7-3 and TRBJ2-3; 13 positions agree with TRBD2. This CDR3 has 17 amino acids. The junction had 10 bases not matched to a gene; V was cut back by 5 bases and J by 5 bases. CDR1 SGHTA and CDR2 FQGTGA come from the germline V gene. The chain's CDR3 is CASSPQGLAGVKDTQYF. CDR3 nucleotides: TGTGCCAGCAGCCCACAAGGACTAGCGGGAGTAAAAGATACGCAGTATTTT. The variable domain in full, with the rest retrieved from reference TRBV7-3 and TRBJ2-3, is GAGVSQTPSNKVTEKGKYVELRCDPISGHTALYWYRQSLGQGPEFLIYFQGTGAADDSGLPNDRFFAVRPEGSVSTLKIQRTERGDSAVYLCASSPQGLAGVKDTQYFGPGTRLTVL.

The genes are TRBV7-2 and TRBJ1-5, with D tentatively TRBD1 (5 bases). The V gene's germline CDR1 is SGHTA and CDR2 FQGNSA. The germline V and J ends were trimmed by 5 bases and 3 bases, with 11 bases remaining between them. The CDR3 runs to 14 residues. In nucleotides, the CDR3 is TGTGCCAGCAGCCTCGACAGTCCCAATCAGCCCCAGCATTTT. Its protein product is CASSLDSPNQPQHF.

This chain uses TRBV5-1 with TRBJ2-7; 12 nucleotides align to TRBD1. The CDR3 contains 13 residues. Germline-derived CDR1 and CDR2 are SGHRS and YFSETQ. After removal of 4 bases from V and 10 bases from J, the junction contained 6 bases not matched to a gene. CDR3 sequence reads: CASSTGTGGEQYF. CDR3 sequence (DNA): TGCGCCAGCAGCACCGGGACAGGGGGCGAACAGTACTTC. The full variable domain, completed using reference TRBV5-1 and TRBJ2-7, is KAGVTQTPRYLIKTRGQQVTLSCSPISGHRSVSWYQQTPGQGLQFLFEYFSETQRNKGNFPGRFSGRQFSNSRSEMNVSTLELGDSALYLCASSTGTGGEQYFGPGTRLTVT.

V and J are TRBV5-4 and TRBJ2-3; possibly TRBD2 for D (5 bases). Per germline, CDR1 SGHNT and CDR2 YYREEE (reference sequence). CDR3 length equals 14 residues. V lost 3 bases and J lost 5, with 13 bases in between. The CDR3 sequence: CASSSNREGDTQYF. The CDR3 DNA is TGTGCCAGCAGCTCTAACAGAGAGGGAGATACGCAGTATTTT.

The CDR3 loop is CASSLGGSSYEQYF. The DNA of the CDR3 is TGTGCCAGCAGTTTAGGTGGGAGCTCCTACGAGCAGTACTTC. The chain couples TRBV27 to TRBJ2-7, with a weak D call TRBD2 (5 bases). The CDR3 runs to 14 residues. The V gene's germline CDR1 is MNHEY and CDR2 SMNVEV (reference sequence). The ends were cut back, 2 bases at V and 0 bases at J, with 8 bases in the middle.

The CDR3, as DNA: TGTGCCAGCAGCGTACCACGGGAGGGCCCCTACAATGAGCAGTTCTTC. It codes for CASSVPREGPYNEQFF. The chain is built from TRBV9 and TRBJ2-1; 8 bases are a match to TRBD2. This CDR3 comprises 16 residues. With 1 base clipped from V and 2 bases from J, the junction kept 5 bases outside the gene matches. Germline V lookup: CDR1 SGDLS, CDR2 YYNGEE.

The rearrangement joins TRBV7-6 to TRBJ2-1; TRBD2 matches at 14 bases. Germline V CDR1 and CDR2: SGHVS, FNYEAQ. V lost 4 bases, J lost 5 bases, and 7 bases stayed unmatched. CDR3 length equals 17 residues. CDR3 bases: TGTGCCAGCAGCTCCCGGACTAGCGGGAGGTTCCACAATGAGCAGTTCTTC. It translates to CASSSRTSGRFHNEQFF.

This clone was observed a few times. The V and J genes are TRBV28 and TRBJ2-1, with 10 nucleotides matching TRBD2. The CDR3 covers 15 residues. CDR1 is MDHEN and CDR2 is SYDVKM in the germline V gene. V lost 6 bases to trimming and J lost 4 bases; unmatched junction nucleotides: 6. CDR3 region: CASSPLAGEYNEQFF. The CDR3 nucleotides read TGTGCCAGCAGCCCGCTAGCGGGGGAGTACAATGAGCAGTTCTTC.

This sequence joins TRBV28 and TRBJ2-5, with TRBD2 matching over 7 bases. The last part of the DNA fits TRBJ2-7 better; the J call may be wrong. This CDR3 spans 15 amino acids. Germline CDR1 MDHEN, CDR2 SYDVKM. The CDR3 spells CASSFPGTNSYEQYF. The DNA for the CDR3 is TGTGCCAGCAGTTTCCCCGGGACTAACTCCTACGAGCAGTACTTC.

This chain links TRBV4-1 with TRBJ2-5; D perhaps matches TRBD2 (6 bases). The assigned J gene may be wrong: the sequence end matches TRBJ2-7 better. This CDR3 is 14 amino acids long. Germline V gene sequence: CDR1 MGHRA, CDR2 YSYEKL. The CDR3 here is CASSQDETSYEQYF. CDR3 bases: TGCGCCAGCAGCCAAGACGAGACTAGCTACGAGCAGTACTTC.

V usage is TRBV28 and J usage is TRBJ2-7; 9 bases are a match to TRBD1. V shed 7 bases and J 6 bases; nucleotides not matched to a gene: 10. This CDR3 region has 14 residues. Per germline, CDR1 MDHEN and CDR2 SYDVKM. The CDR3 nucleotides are TGTGCCAGCAACCACAGGGGGCGCGAGGGCGAGCAGTACTTC. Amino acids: CASNHRGREGEQYF.

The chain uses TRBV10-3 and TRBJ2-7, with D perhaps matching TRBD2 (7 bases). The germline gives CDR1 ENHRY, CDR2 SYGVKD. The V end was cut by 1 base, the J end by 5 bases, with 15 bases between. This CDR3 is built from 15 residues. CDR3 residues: CAISEFRGAENEQYF. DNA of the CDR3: TGTGCCATCAGTGAGTTTCGGGGGGCTGAGAACGAGCAGTACTTC.

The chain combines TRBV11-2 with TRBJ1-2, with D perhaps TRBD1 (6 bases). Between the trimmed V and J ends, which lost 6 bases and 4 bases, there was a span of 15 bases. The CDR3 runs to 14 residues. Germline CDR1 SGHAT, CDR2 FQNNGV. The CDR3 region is CASSPGRDIYGYTF. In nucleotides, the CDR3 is TGTGCCAGCAGTCCCGGAAGGGACATCTATGGCTACACCTTC. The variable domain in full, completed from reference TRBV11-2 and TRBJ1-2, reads EAGVAQSPRYKIIEKRQSVAFWCNPISGHATLYWYQQILGQGPKLLIQFQNNGVVDDSQLPKDRFSAERLKGVDSTLKIQPAKLEDSAVYLCASSPGRDIYGYTFGSGTRLTVV.

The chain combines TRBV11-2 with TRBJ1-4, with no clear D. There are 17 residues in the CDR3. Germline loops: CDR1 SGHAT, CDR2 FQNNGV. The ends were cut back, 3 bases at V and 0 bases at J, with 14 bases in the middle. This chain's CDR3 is CASSFPETDATNEKLFF. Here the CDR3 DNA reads TGTGCCAGCAGCTTCCCGGAGACGGATGCAACTAATGAAAAACTGTTTTTT.

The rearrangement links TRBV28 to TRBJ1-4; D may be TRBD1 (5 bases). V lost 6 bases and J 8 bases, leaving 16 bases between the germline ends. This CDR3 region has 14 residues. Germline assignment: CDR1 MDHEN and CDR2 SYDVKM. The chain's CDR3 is CASSAGDSYEKLFF. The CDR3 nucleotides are TGTGCCAGCAGCGCGGGAGACAGCTACGAAAAACTGTTTTTT. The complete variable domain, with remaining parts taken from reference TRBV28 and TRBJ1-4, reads DVKVTQSSRYLVKRTGEKVFLECVQDMDHENMFWYRQDPGLGLRLIYFSYDVKMKEKGDIPEGYSVSREKKERFSLILESASTNQTSMYLCASSAGDSYEKLFFGSGTQLSVL.

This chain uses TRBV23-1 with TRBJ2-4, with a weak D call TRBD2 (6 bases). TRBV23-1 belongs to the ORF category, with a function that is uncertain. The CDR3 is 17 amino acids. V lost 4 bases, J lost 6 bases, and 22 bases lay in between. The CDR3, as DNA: TGCGCCAGCAGTCCGCTCCTCCGGGACTGCCACCTAAACATTCAGTACTTC. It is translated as CASSPLLRDCHLNIQYF.

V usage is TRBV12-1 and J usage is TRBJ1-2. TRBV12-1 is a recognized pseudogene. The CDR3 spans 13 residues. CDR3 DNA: TGTGCCAGCATTACCAGCCAGAACTATGGCTACACCTTC. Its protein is CASITSQNYGYTF.

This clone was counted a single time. CDR3 protein: CASSFKYEQYF. The CDR3 region has the DNA TGTGCCAGCAGTTTTAAGTACGAGCAGTACTTC. The chain is built from TRBV28 and TRBJ2-7, with unresolved D. The CDR3 totals 11 residues. V lost 3 bases, J lost 4 bases, and 4 bases lay in between. Per the germline V gene, CDR1 is MDHEN and CDR2 is SYDVKM. The full variable domain, completed using reference TRBV28 and TRBJ2-7, is DVKVTQSSRYLVKRTGEKVFLECVQDMDHENMFWYRQDPGLGLRLIYFSYDVKMKEKGDIPEGYSVSREKKERFSLILESASTNQTSMYLCASSFKYEQYFGPGTRLTVT.